This entry lists 24 T cell receptor beta chains sequenced from one sample in a study of T cell responses to AZD1222 COVID-19 vaccine. This table comes from immunoSEQ multiplex PCR, and its TCRdb copy is limited to in-frame clones, with some not included. The repertoire holds approximately 180,000 clones, with 85% to 90% as singletons. The sample was peripheral blood, taken 28 days after the second dose of the MenACWY control vaccine. All receptors come from an adult who received the MenACWY meningococcal vaccine as a control.

The chain is built from TRBV5-6 and TRBJ1-5, with D possibly being TRBD1 (6 bases). The CDR3 runs to 16 residues. V lost 0 bases and J 2 bases, leaving 12 bases between the germline ends. Germline V gene lookup returns CDR1 SGHDT and CDR2 YYEEEE. This CDR3 is CASSLGRGVRNQPQHF. As DNA, the CDR3 is TGTGCCAGCAGCTTGGGCAGGGGAGTTCGCAATCAGCCCCAGCATTTT.

This chain connects TRBV6-5 to TRBJ2-2; TRBD2 is a possible D gene (6 bases). Germline V lookup: CDR1 MNHEY, CDR2 SVGAGI. V was trimmed by 3 bases and J by 7 bases, leaving 9 bases between them. There are 13 residues in the CDR3. The CDR3 DNA is TGTGCCAGCAGTTATACTAGCATCGGGGAGCTGTTTTTT. Amino acid sequence: CASSYTSIGELFF.

The chain's CDR3 is CASSLSSSYEQYF. CDR3 in DNA: TGTGCCAGCAGCCTCTCCAGCTCCTACGAGCAGTACTTC. V and J are TRBV7-2 and TRBJ2-7; D is uncertain. This CDR3 contains 13 residues. Germline V gives CDR1 SGHTA, CDR2 FQGNSA. Trimming took 5 bases from V and 0 from J, leaving 8 bases between them.

The gene calls are TRBV6-4 and TRBJ1-1, with D unresolved. This CDR3 contains 13 residues. Germline-derived CDR1 and CDR2 are MRHNA and SNTAGT. The V end lost 6 bases, the J end lost 0 bases, and 8 bases lay between the germline ends. The CDR3 loop is CASSYNMNTEAFF. In DNA, the CDR3 is TGTGCCAGCAGCTACAACATGAACACTGAAGCTTTCTTT.

The chain has TRBV5-6 and TRBJ1-4, with D hard to call. Germline V lookup: CDR1 SGHDT, CDR2 YYEEEE. The CDR3 runs to 13 residues. V gave up 0 bases and J gave up 8 bases, with 8 bases separating them. CDR3 sequence reads: CASSLASYEKLFF. The CDR3 DNA sequence: TGTGCCAGCAGCTTGGCCAGCTACGAAAAACTGTTTTTT.

This CDR3 reads CASRGGRFTEAFF. CDR3 nucleotides: TGTGCCAGCAGAGGGGGACGGTTCACTGAAGCTTTCTTT. The V and J genes are TRBV28 and TRBJ1-1; D perhaps matches TRBD1 (6 bases). Germline loops: CDR1 MDHEN, CDR2 SYDVKM. The V and J ends lost 6 bases and 4 bases respectively, with 12 bases between them. The CDR3 sequence is 13 residues long.

V is TRBV28 and J is TRBJ1-2; no firm D call. Per germline, CDR1 MDHEN and CDR2 SYDVKM. The CDR3 extends over 12 amino acids. V was cut by 1 base and J by 4 bases, with 4 bases left in between. The CDR3 reads CASSLFAYGYTF. CDR3 sequence (DNA): TGTGCCAGCAGTTTATTTGCCTATGGCTACACCTTC.

This chain uses TRBV7-2 with TRBJ2-1; 14 bases fit TRBD2. Germline lookup yields CDR1 SGHTA and CDR2 FQGNSA. V trimming: 4 bases; J trimming: 7 bases; junction bases outside the gene matches: 3. CDR3 length: 15 amino acids. Here the CDR3 DNA reads TGTGCCAGCAGCTGGGGACTAGCGGGAGCTAATGAGCAGTTCTTC. It codes for CASSWGLAGANEQFF.

The genes are TRBV19 and TRBJ2-1, with 12 bases identical to TRBD2. This CDR3 is 18 amino acids long. V lost 0 bases and J lost 10; bases outside the gene matches: 13. Germline-derived CDR1 and CDR2 are LNHDA and SQIVND (reference sequence). The CDR3 reads CASSIDTRLAGGPKEQFF. CDR3 bases: TGTGCCAGTAGTATAGATACCCGCCTAGCGGGAGGGCCCAAGGAGCAGTTCTTC.

The chain joins TRBV25-1 to TRBJ1-6, with D tentatively TRBD1 (5 bases). Between the trimmed V and J ends, which lost 1 base and 8 bases, there was a span of 12 bases. The CDR3 covers 15 residues. In germline, CDR1 is MGHDK, CDR2 SYGVNS. The CDR3 reads CASSEWGVRDSPLHF. For the CDR3, the DNA is TGTGCCAGCAGTGAATGGGGCGTACGCGATTCACCCCTCCACTTT.

DNA of the CDR3: TGTGCCAGCAGTACGTGGACTAGCGGGAGTAGCGAGCAGTACTTC. Amino acids: CASSTWTSGSSEQYF. J is TRBJ2-7 and V is TRBV27; 13 positions match TRBD2. CDR1 and CDR2 (germline): MNHEY, SMNVEV (reference sequence). After removal of 5 bases from V and 6 bases from J, the junction contained 7 bases not matched to a gene. This CDR3 spans 15 amino acids.

V usage is TRBV7-9 and J usage is TRBJ2-3; D unresolved. The germline V and J ends were trimmed by 0 bases and 8 bases, with 6 bases remaining between them. From germline, CDR1 is SEHNR and CDR2 FQNEAQ (reference sequence). The CDR3 totals 12 residues. In nucleotides, the CDR3 is TGTGCCAGCAGCTTAGCAGGTAGTACGCAGTATTTT. Its translation is CASSLAGSTQYF.

V and J are TRBV6-2 or TRBV6-3 and TRBJ1-2; possible D gene TRBD1, 6 bases. Looked up from germline, CDR1 is MNHEY and CDR2 is SVGEGT. The CDR3 length is 16 residues. The V gene lost 2 bases and the J gene lost 8 bases, with 21 bases spanning the gap. The DNA for the CDR3 is TGTGCCAGCAGTTACGTTGCGGGGGCGCGATTGGTCGGCTACACCTTC. Amino acid sequence: CASSYVAGARLVGYTF.

This chain connects TRBV19 to TRBJ2-7, with D perhaps TRBD1 or TRBD2 (5 bases each). Germline lookup yields CDR1 LNHDA and CDR2 SQIVND (reference sequence). This CDR3 contains 14 residues. V was trimmed by 4 bases and J by 0 bases, leaving 10 bases between them. CDR3 residues: CASSKGESSYEQYF. As DNA, the CDR3 is TGTGCCAGTAGTAAAGGGGAGAGCTCCTACGAGCAGTACTTC.

V gene TRBV28 combines with J gene TRBJ1-2; tentatively, D is TRBD1 (6 bases). V was shortened by 6 bases and J by 0 bases, with 14 bases between the two germline ends. The CDR3 loop spans 15 amino acids. Germline lookup yields CDR1 MDHEN and CDR2 SYDVKM. The CDR3 loop reads CASRRGGRTNYGYTF. DNA of the CDR3: TGTGCCAGCAGGCGAGGGGGGAGAACTAACTATGGCTACACCTTC.

The gene calls are TRBV3-1 (or the pseudogene TRBV3-2) and TRBJ2-7, with D unresolved. The CDR3 has 15 amino acids. CDR1 and CDR2 (germline): LGHDT, YNNKEL (reference sequence). V gave up 5 bases and J gave up 3 bases, with 17 bases separating them. The CDR3 reads CASSAVTLGIYEQYF. The CDR3, as DNA: TGTGCCAGCAGCGCCGTTACGCTGGGAATCTACGAGCAGTACTTC.

The chain carries TRBV25-1 and TRBJ1-5; D is ambiguous. The V end was cut by 1 base, the J end by 8 bases, with 12 bases between. The CDR3 is made up of 14 amino acids. Looked up from germline, CDR1 is MGHDK and CDR2 is SYGVNS. CDR3 residues: CASSESEGSKPQHF. As DNA, the CDR3 is TGTGCCAGCAGTGAATCTGAGGGCTCAAAGCCCCAGCATTTT.

The rearrangement joins TRBV18 to TRBJ1-2; D not certain. With 4 bases removed from V and 0 bases from J, the gap between germline ends came to 15 bases. There are 16 residues in the CDR3. Germline V CDR1 and CDR2: KGHSH, LQKENI. The CDR3 spells CASSQDAGNANYGYTF. The CDR3 nucleotides are TGTGCCAGCTCACAGGACGCTGGCAACGCTAACTATGGCTACACCTTC.

The J gene is TRBJ2-2, the V gene TRBV27; 11 bases match TRBD2. Trimming removed 5 bases from V and 6 bases from J; junction bases left unmatched: 8. Per the germline V gene, CDR1 is MNHEY and CDR2 is SMNVEV (reference sequence). This CDR3 is 16 amino acids long. The CDR3 DNA reads TGTGCCAGCAGTCGCTGGCGGACTAGCGGGCCCGGGGAGCTGTTTTTT. It translates to CASSRWRTSGPGELFF.

The rearrangement joins TRBV5-4 to TRBJ2-5, with TRBD2 identical over 7 bases. V shed 1 base and J 5 bases; nucleotides not matched to a gene: 2. CDR3 length equals 13 residues. Germline CDR1 reads SGHNT; CDR2 reads YYREEE (reference sequence). The CDR3 coding sequence is TGTGCCAGCAGCTTGCGGGGAGGGGAGACCCAGTACTTC. It translates to CASSLRGGETQYF.

This rearrangement joins TRBV15 to TRBJ1-3, with a tentative D call TRBD1 (6 bases). Germline V CDR1 and CDR2: LNHNV, YYDKDF (reference sequence). The CDR3 is made up of 16 amino acids. V was shortened by 5 bases and J by 0 bases, with 14 bases between the two germline ends. The CDR3 is CATSGGHITSGNTIYF. For the CDR3, the DNA is TGTGCCACCAGCGGGGGACACATAACCTCTGGAAACACCATATATTTT.

V and J are TRBV5-1 and TRBJ2-7; 10 nucleotides match TRBD2. Germline loops: CDR1 SGHRS, CDR2 YFSETQ. Trimming cost V 0 bases and J 7 bases; bases outside gene matches: 10. This CDR3 spans 16 amino acids. CDR3 in amino acids: CASSLGQREGPWEQYF. In DNA, the CDR3 is TGCGCCAGCAGCTTGGGCCAGCGGGAGGGTCCTTGGGAGCAGTACTTC.

The J gene is TRBJ1-1, the V gene TRBV6-5; D gene uncertain. The CDR3 consists of 13 residues. Germline loops: CDR1 MNHEY, CDR2 SVGAGI. V was shortened by 6 bases and J by 0 bases, with 8 bases between the two germline ends. The CDR3 sequence: CASRTALNTEAFF. CDR3 bases: TGTGCCAGCAGAACGGCGTTGAACACTGAAGCTTTCTTT.

The chain joins TRBV5-4 to TRBJ1-2; the D is unclear. In germline, CDR1 is SGHNT, CDR2 YYREEE (reference sequence). The CDR3 length is 15 residues. V was pared by 0 bases and J by 8 bases, with 17 bases between. The DNA of the CDR3 is TGTGCCAGCAGCTTGGCCAACCGTGTGGTATACGGCTACACCTTC. It codes for CASSLANRVVYGYTF.